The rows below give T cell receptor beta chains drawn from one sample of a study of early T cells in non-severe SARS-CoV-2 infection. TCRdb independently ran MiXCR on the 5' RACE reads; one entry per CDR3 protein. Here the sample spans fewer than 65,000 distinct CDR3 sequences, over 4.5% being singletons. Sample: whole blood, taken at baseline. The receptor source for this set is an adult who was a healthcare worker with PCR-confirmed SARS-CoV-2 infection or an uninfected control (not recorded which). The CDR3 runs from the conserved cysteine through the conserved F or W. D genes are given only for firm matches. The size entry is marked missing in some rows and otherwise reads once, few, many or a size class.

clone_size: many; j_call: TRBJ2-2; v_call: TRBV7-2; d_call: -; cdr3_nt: TGTGCCAGCAGCCGAAATCCTACTAGCCCGAACACCGGGGAGCTGTTTTTT; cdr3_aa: CASSRNPTSPNTGELFF
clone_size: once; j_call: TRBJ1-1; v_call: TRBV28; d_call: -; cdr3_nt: TGTGCCAGCAGTAAGGGACGGGTGTCTTTCTTT; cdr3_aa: CASSKGRVSFF
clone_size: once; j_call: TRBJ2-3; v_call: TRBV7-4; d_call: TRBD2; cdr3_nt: TGTGCCAGCAGCTTAGGGTCACTAGCGAGAAACACAGATACGCAGTATTTT; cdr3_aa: CASSLGSLARNTDTQYF
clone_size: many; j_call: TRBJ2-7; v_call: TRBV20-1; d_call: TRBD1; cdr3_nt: TGCAGTGCTAGAGATCTTACCAGGGGGCGCGTCCACGAGCAGTACTTC; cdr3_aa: CSARDLTRGRVHEQYF
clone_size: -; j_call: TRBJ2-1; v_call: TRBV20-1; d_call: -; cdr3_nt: TGCAGTGCTAGCGGCACCAACACCTACAATGAGCAGTTCTTC; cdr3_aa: CSASGTNTYNEQFF
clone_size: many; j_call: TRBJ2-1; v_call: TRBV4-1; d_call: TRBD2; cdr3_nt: TGCGCCAGCAGCTGGAGGGAGGGCCCTTACAATGAGCAGTTCTTC; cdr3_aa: CASSWREGPYNEQFF
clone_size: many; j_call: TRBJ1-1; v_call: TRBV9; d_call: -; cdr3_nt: TGTGCCAGCAGCGTAGGGCCCGAGAACACTGAAGCTTTCTTT; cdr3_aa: CASSVGPENTEAFF
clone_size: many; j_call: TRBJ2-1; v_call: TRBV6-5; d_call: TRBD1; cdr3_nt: TGTGCCAGCAGAGAAGGGACAGGGCACTACGGTGAGCAGTTCTTC; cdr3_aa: CASREGTGHYGEQFF
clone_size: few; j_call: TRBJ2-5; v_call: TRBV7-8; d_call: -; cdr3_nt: TGTGCCAGCAGCCTCCAGTGGCGAGAGACCCAGTACTTC; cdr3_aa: CASSLQWRETQYF
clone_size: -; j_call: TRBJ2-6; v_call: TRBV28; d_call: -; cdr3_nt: TGTGCCAGCAGGCGCTGGGGCGGGTACTCTGGGGCCAACGTCCTGACTTTC; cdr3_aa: CASRRWGGYSGANVLTF
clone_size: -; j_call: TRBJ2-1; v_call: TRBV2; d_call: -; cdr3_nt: TGTGCCAGCAGTGAGCGGCTAGCCTCCTACAATGAGCAGTTCTTC; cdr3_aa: CASSERLASYNEQFF
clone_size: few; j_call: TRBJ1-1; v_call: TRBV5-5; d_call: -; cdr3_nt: TGTGCCAGCAGCTTGGGTCGGAGGGCCAAAGTGAACACTGAAGCTTTCTTT; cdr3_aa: CASSLGRRAKVNTEAFF
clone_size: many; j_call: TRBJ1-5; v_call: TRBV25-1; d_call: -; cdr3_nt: TGTGCCAGCAGTGATCTTGACAGTATAAATCAGCCCCAGCATTTT; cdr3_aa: CASSDLDSINQPQHF
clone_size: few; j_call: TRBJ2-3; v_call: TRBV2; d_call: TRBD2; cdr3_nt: TGTGCCAGCAGTGATGAGCGGGAGGGCCTAGATACGCAGTATTTT; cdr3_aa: CASSDEREGLDTQYF
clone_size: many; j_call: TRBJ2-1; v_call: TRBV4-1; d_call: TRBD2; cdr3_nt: TGCGCCAGCAGCCGGCCGACTAGCGGGAGAAATAGTGAGCAGTTCTTC; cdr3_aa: CASSRPTSGRNSEQFF
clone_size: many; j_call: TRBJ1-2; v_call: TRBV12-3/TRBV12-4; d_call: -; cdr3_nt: TGTGCCAGCAGTGGGACTGTTAACTATGGCTACACCTTC; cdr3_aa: CASSGTVNYGYTF
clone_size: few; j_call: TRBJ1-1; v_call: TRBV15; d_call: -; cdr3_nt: TGTGCCACCAGCAGAGGAGACAGGAACACTGAAGCTTTCTTT; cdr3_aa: CATSRGDRNTEAFF
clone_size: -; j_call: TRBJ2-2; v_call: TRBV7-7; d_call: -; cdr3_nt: TGTGCCAGCAGCTTAGGCCCCACCGGGGAGCTGTTTTTT; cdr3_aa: CASSLGPTGELFF
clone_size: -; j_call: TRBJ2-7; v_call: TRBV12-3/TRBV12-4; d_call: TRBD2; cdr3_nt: TGTGCCAGCAGCCCCCCCGGGAGGGCGGGCGAGCAGAACTTC; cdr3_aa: CASSPPGRAGEQNF
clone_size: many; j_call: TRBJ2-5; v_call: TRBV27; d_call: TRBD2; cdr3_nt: TGTGCCAGCAGTTTGAGCCTAGCGGGCCATCAAGAGACCCAGTACTTC; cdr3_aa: CASSLSLAGHQETQYF
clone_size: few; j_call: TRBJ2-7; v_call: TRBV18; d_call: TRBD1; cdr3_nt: TGTGCCAGCTCGCCGCCGGGACAGGACCCCTACGAGCAGTACTTC; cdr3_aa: CASSPPGQDPYEQYF
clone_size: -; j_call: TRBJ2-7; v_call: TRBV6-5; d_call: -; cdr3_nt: TGTGCCAGTGGACAGTCCTACGAGCAGTACTTC; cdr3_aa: CASGQSYEQYF
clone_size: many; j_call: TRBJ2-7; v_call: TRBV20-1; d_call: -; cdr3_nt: TGCAGTGCTAGAGACCCTAGCTCCTACGAGCAGTACTTC; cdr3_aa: CSARDPSSYEQYF
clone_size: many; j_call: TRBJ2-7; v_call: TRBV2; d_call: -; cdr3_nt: TGTGCCAGCAGTGAGACAGGTGGAGAGCAGTACTTC; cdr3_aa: CASSETGGEQYF
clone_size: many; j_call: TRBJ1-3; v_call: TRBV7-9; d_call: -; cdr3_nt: TGTGCCAGCAGCTTATCGGGGCTCAAACACTCTGGAAACACCATATATTTT; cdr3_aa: CASSLSGLKHSGNTIYF
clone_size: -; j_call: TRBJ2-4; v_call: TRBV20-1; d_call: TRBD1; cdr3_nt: TGCAGTGCCTGGGACAGTCTAGCCAAAAACATTCAGTACTTC; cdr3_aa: CSAWDSLAKNIQYF
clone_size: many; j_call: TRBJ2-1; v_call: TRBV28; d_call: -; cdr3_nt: TGTGCCAGCACCCGGTGGCAGTCCTACAATGAGCAGTTCTTC; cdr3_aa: CASTRWQSYNEQFF
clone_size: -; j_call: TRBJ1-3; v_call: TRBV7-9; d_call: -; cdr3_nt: TGTGCCAGCAGCTTAGGCGGGACGTTAGGAAACACCATATATTTT; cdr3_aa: CASSLGGTLGNTIYF
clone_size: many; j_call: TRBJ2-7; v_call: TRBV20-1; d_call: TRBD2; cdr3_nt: TGCAGTGCTAGAGTCCCTAACCTGGGACTAGCGGGAGTAATGGAGCAGTACTTC; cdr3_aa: CSARVPNLGLAGVMEQYF
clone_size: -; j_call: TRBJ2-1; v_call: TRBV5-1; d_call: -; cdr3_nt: TGCGCCAGCAGCTTGACAGGGGAGGCCTACAATGAGCAGTTCTTC; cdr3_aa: CASSLTGEAYNEQFF
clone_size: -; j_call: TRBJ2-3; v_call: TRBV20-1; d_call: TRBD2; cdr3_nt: TGCAGTGCTAGCGCAGGGACTAGCGGGAGATTTGTGAGCACAGATACGCAGTATTTT; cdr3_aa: CSASAGTSGRFVSTDTQYF
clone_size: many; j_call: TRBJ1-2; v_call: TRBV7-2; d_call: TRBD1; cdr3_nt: TGTGCCAGCAGCTCGGGCGGGACAGACATCGGGTATGGCTACACCTTC; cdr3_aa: CASSSGGTDIGYGYTF
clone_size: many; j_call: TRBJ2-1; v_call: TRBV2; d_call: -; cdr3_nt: TGTGCCAGCTGTGAAGATAGACGGAGGCCGTTTTTGAGCTCCTACAATGAGCAGTTCTTC; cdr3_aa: CASCEDRRRPFLSSYNEQFF
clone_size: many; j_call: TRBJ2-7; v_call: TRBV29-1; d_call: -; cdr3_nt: TGCAGCGTAAGACAGGGGAGGGACGAGCAGTACTTC; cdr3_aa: CSVRQGRDEQYF
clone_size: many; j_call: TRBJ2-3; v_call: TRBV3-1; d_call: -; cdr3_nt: TGTGCCAGCAGACCTCCAACAGGTAGCGCCACAGATACGCAGTATTTT; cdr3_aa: CASRPPTGSATDTQYF
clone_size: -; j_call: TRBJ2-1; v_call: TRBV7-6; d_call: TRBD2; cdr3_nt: TGTGCCAGCAGCTTAATCGCCCGACTAGCGGGATTTTCCTACAATGAGCAGTTCTTC; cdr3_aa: CASSLIARLAGFSYNEQFF
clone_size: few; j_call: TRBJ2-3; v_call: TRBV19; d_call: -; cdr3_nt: TGTGCCAGTAGTAGTCGGGATACGCAGTATTTT; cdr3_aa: CASSSRDTQYF
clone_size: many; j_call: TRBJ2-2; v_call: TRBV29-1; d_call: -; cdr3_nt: TGCAGCTTTACAGGGATTACCGGGGAGCTGTTTTTT; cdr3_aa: CSFTGITGELFF
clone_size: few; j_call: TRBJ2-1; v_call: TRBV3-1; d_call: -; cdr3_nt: TGTGCCAGCAGCCAAGATTGGCTAGCGTACAATGAGCAGTTCTTC; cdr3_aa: CASSQDWLAYNEQFF
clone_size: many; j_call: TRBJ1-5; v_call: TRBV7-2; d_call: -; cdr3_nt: TGTGCCAGCAGCTATTCTATGGATAGCAATCAGCCCCAGCATTTT; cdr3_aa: CASSYSMDSNQPQHF
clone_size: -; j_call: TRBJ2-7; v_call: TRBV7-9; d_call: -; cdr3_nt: TGTGCCAGCAGTCCGTTCGCGGACGAGCAGTACTTC; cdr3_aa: CASSPFADEQYF
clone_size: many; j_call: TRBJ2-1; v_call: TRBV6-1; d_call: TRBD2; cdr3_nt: TGTGCCAGCAGTGAACTAGCGGGAGTGTCTGAGCAGTTCTTC; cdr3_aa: CASSELAGVSEQFF
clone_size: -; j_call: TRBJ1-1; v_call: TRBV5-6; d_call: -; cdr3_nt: TGTGCCAGCAGCCCGTTTACGATCGGTGAAGCTTTCTTT; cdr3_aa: CASSPFTIGEAFF
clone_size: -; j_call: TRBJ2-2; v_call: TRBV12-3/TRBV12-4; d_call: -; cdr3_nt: TGTGCCAGCAGTTTTGATTTCGGCCTAGCTGGCGCCGGGGAGCTGTTTTTT; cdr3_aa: CASSFDFGLAGAGELFF
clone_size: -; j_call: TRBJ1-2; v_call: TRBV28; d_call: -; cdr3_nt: TGTGCCAGCAAAGGGGTCACCATTATTACTAACTATGGCTACACCTTC; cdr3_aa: CASKGVTIITNYGYTF
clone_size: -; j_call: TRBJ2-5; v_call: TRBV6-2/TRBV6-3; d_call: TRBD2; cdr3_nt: TGTGCCAGCAGTTACGCCCCAGCGGGAGGGAGGGAGACCCAGTACTTC; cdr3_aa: CASSYAPAGGRETQYF
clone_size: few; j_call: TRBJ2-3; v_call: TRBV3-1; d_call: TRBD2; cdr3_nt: TGTGCCAGCAGCCAAGAACTAGCGAGAATGCCAGATACGCAGTATTTT; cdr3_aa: CASSQELARMPDTQYF
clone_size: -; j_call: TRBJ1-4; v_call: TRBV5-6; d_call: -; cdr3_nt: TGTGCCAGCAGCCCGACAGAGAAGAATGAAAAACTGTTTTTT; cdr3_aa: CASSPTEKNEKLFF
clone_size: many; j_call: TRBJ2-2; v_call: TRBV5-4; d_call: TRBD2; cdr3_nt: TGTGCCAGCAGCCCTATTCTAGCGGGAGCACTTACCGGGGAGCTGTTTTTT; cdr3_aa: CASSPILAGALTGELFF
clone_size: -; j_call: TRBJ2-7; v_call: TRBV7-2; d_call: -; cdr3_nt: TGTGCCAGCAGCTTGTGGGAGTCCTACGAGCAGTACTTC; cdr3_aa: CASSLWESYEQYF
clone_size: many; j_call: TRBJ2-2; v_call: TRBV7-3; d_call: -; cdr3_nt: TGTGCCAGCAGCTTAACGGGCGGAGATCGCACCGGGGAGCTGTTTTTT; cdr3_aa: CASSLTGGDRTGELFF
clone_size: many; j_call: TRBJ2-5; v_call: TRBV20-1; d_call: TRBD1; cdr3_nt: TGCAGTGCTAGGACAGGGGGCGAGAAGACCCAGTACTTC; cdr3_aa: CSARTGGEKTQYF
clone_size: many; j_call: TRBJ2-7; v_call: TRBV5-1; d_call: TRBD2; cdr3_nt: TGCGCCAGCAGCTTGGAAGGCCTCGTCGGGAGGGAGCAGTACTTC; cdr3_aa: CASSLEGLVGREQYF
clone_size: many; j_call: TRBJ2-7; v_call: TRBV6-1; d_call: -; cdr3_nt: TGTGCCAGCAGTGATCAGAGGACGGTACACGAGCAGTACTTC; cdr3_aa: CASSDQRTVHEQYF
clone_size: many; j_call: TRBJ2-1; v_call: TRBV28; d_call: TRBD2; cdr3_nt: TGTGCCAGCACCTTAGCGGGAGCCCAGACCTTTAGGAATGAGCAGTTCTTC; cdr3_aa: CASTLAGAQTFRNEQFF
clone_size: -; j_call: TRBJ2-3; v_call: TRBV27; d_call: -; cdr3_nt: TGTGCCAGCAGTACCCTTACAGATACGCAGTATTTT; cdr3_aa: CASSTLTDTQYF